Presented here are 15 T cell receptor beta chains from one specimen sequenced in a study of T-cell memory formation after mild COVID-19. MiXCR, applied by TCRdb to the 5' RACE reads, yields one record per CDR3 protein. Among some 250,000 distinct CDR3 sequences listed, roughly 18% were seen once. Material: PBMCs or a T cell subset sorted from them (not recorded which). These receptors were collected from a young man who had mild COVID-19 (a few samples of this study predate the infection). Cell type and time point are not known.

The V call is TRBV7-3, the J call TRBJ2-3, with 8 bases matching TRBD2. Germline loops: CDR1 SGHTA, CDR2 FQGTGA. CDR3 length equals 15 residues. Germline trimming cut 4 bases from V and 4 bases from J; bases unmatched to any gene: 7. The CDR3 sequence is CASSSRGLASDTQYF. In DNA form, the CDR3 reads TGTGCCAGCAGCTCCCGCGGACTAGCCTCAGATACGCAGTATTTT.

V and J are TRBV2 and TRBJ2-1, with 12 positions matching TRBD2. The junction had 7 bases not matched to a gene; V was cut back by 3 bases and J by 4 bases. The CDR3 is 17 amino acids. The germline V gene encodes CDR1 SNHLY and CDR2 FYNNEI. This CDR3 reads CASSEAGTSGLYNEQFF. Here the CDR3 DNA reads TGTGCCAGCAGTGAGGCCGGGACTAGCGGGCTGTACAATGAGCAGTTCTTC.

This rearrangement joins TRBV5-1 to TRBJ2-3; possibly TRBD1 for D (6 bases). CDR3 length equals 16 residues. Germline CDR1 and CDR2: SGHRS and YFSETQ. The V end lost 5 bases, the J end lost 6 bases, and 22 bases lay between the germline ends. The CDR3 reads CASSQGTGAGSDTQYF. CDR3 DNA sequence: TGCGCCAGCAGTCAGGGGACCGGGGCCGGTTCGGATACGCAGTATTTT.

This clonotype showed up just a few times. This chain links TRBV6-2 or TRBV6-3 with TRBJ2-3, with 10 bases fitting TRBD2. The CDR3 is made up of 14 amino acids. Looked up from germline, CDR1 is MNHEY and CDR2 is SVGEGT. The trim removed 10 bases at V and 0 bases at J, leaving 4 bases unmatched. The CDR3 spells CAIERGGSTDTQYF. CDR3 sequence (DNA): TGTGCCATCGAGCGGGGGGGCAGCACAGATACGCAGTATTTT.

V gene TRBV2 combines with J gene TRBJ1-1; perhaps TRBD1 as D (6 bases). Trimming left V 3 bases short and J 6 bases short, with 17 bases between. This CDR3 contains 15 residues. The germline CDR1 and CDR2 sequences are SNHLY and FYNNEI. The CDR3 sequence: CASSDLSRGVPEAFF. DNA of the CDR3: TGTGCCAGCAGTGACTTATCTAGGGGGGTACCTGAAGCTTTCTTT.

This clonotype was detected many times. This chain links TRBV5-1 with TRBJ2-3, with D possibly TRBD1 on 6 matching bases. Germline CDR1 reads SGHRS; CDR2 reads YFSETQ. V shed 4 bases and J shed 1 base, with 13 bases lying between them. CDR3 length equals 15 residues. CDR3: CASSPRTERTDTQYF. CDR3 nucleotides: TGCGCCAGCAGCCCCAGGACAGAACGCACAGATACGCAGTATTTT.

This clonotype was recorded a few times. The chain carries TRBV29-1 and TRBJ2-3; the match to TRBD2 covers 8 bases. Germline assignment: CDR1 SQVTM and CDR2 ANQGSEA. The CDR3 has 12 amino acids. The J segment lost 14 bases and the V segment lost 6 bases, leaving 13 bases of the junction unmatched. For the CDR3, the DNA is TGCAGCGTCCCCGGCGCCGGGACTAGTCTGTATTTT. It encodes CSVPGAGTSLYF.

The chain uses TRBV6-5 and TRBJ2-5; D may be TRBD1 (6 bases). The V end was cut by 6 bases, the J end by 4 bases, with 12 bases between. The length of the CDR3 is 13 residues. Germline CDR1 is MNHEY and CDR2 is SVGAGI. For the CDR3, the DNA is TGTGCCAGCAGGGCCCAGGGGAGAGAGACCCAGTACTTC. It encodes CASRAQGRETQYF.

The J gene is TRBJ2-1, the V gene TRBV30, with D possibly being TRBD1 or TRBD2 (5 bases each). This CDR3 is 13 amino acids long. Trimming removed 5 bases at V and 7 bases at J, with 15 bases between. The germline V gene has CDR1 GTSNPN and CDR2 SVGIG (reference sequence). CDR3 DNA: TGTGCCTGGGCCACACAGGCGGGTAATGAGCAGTTCTTC. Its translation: CAWATQAGNEQFF.

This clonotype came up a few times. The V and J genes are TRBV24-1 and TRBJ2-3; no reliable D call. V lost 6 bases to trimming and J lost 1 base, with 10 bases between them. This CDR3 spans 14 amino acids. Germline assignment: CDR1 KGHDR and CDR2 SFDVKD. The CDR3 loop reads CATSIDVGTDTQYF. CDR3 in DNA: TGTGCCACCAGTATCGACGTCGGCACAGATACGCAGTATTTT.

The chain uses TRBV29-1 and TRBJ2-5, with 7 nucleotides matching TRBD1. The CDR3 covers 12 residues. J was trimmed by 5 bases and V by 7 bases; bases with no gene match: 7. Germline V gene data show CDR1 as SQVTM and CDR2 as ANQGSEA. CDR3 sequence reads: CSARQGRETQYF. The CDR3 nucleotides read TGCAGCGCCCGACAGGGAAGGGAGACCCAGTACTTC.

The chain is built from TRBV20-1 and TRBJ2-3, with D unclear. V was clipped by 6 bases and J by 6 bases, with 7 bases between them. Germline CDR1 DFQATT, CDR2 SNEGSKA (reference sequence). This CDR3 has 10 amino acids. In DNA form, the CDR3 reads TGCAGTGCCGGTTTGGATACGCAGTATTTT. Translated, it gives CSAGLDTQYF.

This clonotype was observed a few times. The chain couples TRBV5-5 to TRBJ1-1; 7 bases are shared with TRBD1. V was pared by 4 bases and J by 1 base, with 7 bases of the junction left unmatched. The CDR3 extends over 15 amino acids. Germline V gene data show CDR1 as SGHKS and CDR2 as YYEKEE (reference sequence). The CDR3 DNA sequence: TGTGCCAGCAGCCGATGGACAGGCGAGAACACTGAAGCTTTCTTT. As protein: CASSRWTGENTEAFF.

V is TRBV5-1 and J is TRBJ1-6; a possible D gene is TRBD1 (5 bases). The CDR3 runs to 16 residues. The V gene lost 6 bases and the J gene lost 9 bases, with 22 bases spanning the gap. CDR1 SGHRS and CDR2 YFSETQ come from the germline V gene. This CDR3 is CASTLSGGSSVSPLHF. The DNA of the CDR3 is TGCGCCAGCACCCTCTCCGGGGGATCCAGTGTTTCACCCCTCCACTTT.

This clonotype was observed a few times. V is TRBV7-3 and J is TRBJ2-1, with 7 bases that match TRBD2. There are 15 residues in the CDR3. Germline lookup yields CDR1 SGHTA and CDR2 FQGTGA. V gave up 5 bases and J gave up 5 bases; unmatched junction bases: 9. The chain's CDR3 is CASSRSGRANNEQFF. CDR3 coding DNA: TGTGCCAGCAGCCGGTCAGGGAGGGCGAACAATGAGCAGTTCTTC. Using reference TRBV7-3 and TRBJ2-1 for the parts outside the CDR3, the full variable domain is GAGVSQTPSNKVTEKGKYVELRCDPISGHTALYWYRQSLGQGPEFLIYFQGTGAADDSGLPNDRFFAVRPEGSVSTLKIQRTERGDSAVYLCASSRSGRANNEQFFGPGTRLTVL.